The 10 T cell receptor beta chains reported below all come from one sample, sequenced in a study of T cell repertoires in cytomegalovirus infection (dated by TCRdb to the late 2010s). The sequencer was an Illumina HiSeq 1500. The public reads were reprocessed in TCRdb via fastp at Q25 and MiXCR, keeping in-frame beta chains. Duplicate CDR3 protein sequences are folded into a single record with the most common DNA and genes. The sample includes almost 500,000 distinct CDR3 sequences, with about 10% observed a single time. About 10% of the sample belongs to the ten largest clones. The sequenced sample was PBMCs. The source of these receptors is a human donor in good health (CMV status not recorded). Some clones in this sample may be carry-over from other donors' samples.

The chain recombines TRBV18 with TRBJ2-1; D uncertain. CDR1 and CDR2 from the germline V gene are KGHSH and LQKENI. The V and J ends lost 4 bases and 5 bases respectively, with 15 bases between them. The CDR3 has 15 amino acids. CDR3 sequence: CASSLRVLADNEQFF. In DNA form, the CDR3 reads TGTGCCAGCTCACTCCGTGTGTTAGCTGACAATGAGCAGTTCTTC.

This clonotype was found many times. J is TRBJ1-5 and V is TRBV6-6; D ambiguous. Germline V lookup: CDR1 MNHNY, CDR2 SVGAGI (reference sequence). This CDR3 spans 13 amino acids. Trimming removed 0 bases at V and 4 bases at J, with 4 bases between. DNA of the CDR3: TGTGCCAGCAGTTACTCCGAAAATCAGCCCCAGCATTTT. Its translation: CASSYSENQPQHF.

In its sample, this clonotype was seen many times. V and J are TRBV7-3 and TRBJ2-3; the match to TRBD2 covers 7 bases. J lost 0 bases, V lost 6 bases, and 3 bases had no gene match. The CDR3 is 14 residues long. Germline lookup yields CDR1 SGHTA and CDR2 FQGTGA. The CDR3 loop reads CASSRDYSTDTQYF. The CDR3 DNA sequence: TGTGCCAGCAGTAGGGACTATAGCACAGATACGCAGTATTTT.

The V call is TRBV5-1, the J call TRBJ2-7, with D perhaps matching TRBD2 (5 bases). Germline V gene data show CDR1 as SGHRS and CDR2 as YFSETQ. This CDR3 region has 16 residues. V shed 6 bases and J shed 0 bases, with 19 bases lying between them. Here the CDR3 DNA reads TGCGCCAGCACACCGTTGGACTGGGGAATCTCCTACGAGCAGTACTTC. This codes for CASTPLDWGISYEQYF.

This clonotype was picked up many times. The genes are TRBV12-3 or TRBV12-4 and TRBJ1-4; possible D gene TRBD1, 5 bases. CDR3 length equals 14 residues. V was cut by 3 bases and J by 5 bases, with 10 bases left in between. As DNA, the CDR3 is TGTGCCAGCAGTTTGCCCTGGGGGAATGAAAAACTGTTTTTT. The encoded protein is CASSLPWGNEKLFF.

This clonotype was recorded a few times. CDR3 region: CASSPFPSGEWNEQFF. The CDR3 DNA follows: TGTGCCAGCAGCCCATTTCCCAGCGGGGAGTGGAATGAGCAGTTCTTC. J is TRBJ2-1 and V is TRBV3-1; 7 nucleotides align to TRBD2. The J segment lost 7 bases and the V segment lost 4 bases, leaving 13 bases of the junction unmatched. The germline V gene has CDR1 LGHDT and CDR2 YNNKEL (reference sequence). The CDR3 spans 16 residues.

The V call is TRBV12-3 or TRBV12-4, the J call TRBJ2-6; D perhaps matches TRBD1 (7 bases). Trimming removed 4 bases from V and 2 bases from J, with 9 bases in between. The CDR3 extends over 15 amino acids. The CDR3 region is CASSSRGAGANVLTF. DNA of the CDR3: TGTGCCAGCAGTTCCAGGGGGGCTGGGGCCAACGTCCTGACTTTC.

This clonotype was counted at least ten times. V usage is TRBV28 and J usage is TRBJ1-2; D is undetermined. Germline V gene lookup returns CDR1 MDHEN and CDR2 SYDVKM. CDR3 size: 13 residues. Trimming took off 5 bases at V and 4 bases at J, with 11 bases between the two ends. CDR3 in DNA: TGTGCCAGCAGTCCAGCCCGGATCTATGGCTACACCTTC. Translating gives CASSPARIYGYTF.

The CDR3 DNA reads as TGTGCCAGCAGTGATCGAGGGACAGGGGACAATGAGCAGTTCTTC. Translation gives CASSDRGTGDNEQFF. V usage is TRBV2 and J usage is TRBJ2-1, with 10 bases fitting TRBD1. V trimming: 3 bases; J trimming: 5 bases; junction bases outside the gene matches: 4. This CDR3 has 15 residues. Germline lookup yields CDR1 SNHLY and CDR2 FYNNEI.

This clonotype was found many times. This chain connects TRBV19 to TRBJ2-2; unclear D gene. This CDR3 is built from 14 residues. Germline V gene sequence: CDR1 LNHDA, CDR2 SQIVND (reference sequence). The ends were cut back, 3 bases at V and 2 bases at J, with 7 bases in the middle. CDR3 nucleotides: TGTGCCAGTAGTATGGTGACTAACACCGGGGAGCTGTTTTTT. This codes for CASSMVTNTGELFF.